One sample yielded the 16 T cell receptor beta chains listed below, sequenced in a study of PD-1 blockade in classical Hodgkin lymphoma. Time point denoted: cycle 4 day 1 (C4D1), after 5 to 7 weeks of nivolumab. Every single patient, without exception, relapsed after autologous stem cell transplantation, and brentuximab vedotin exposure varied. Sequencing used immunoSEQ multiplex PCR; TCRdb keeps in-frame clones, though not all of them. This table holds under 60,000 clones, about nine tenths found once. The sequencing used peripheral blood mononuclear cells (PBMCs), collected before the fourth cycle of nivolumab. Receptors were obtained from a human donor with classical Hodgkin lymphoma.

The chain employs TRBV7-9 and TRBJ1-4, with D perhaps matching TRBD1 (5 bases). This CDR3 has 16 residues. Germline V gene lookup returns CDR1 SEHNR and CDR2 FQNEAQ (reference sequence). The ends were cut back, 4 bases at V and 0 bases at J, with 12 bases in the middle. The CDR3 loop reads CASSSRDSTTNEKLFF. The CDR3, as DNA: TGTGCCAGCAGCTCCCGGGACTCCACAACTAATGAAAAACTGTTTTTT. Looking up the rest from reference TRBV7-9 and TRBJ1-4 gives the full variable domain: DTGVSQNPRHKITKRGQNVTFRCDPISEHNRLYWYRQTLGQGPEFLTYFQNEAQLEKSRLLSDRFSAERPKGSFSTLEIQRTEQGDSAMYLCASSSRDSTTNEKLFFGSGTQLSVL.

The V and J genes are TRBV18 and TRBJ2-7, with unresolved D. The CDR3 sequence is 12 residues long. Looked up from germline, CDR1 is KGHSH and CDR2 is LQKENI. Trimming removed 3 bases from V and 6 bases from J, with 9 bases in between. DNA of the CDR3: TGTGCCAGCTCACCCACCGGGTCCGAGCAGTACTTC. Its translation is CASSPTGSEQYF. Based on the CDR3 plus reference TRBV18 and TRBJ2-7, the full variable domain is NAGVMQNPRHLVRRRGQEARLRCSPMKGHSHVYWYRQLPEEGLKFMVYLQKENIIDESGMPKERFSAEFPKEGPSILRIQQVVRGDSAAYFCASSPTGSEQYFGPGTRLTVT.

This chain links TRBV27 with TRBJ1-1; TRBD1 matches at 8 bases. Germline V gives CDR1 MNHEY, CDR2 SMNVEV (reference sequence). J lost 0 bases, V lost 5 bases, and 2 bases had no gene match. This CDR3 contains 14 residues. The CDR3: CASSRGQVNTEAFF. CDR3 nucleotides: TGTGCCAGCAGTCGGGGACAGGTGAACACTGAAGCTTTCTTT.

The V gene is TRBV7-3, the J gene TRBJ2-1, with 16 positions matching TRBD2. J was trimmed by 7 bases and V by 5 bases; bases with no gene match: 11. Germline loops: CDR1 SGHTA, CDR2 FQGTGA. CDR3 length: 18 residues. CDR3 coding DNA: TGTGCCAGCAGCCCCAGCCCCGGGACTAGCGGGGGGGCGAATGAGCAGTTCTTC. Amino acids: CASSPSPGTSGGANEQFF.

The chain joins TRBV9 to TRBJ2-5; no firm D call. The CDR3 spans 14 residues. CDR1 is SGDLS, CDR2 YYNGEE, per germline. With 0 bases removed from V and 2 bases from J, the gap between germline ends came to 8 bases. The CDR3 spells CASSVDSRQETQYF. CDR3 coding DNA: TGTGCCAGCAGCGTAGATAGCAGGCAAGAGACCCAGTACTTC.

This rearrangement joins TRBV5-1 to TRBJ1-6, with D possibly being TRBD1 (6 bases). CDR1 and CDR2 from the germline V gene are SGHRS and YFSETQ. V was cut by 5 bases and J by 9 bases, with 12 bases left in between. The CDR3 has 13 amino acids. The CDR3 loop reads CASRQGIGSPLHF. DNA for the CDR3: TGCGCCAGCAGACAGGGAATCGGTTCACCCCTCCACTTT.

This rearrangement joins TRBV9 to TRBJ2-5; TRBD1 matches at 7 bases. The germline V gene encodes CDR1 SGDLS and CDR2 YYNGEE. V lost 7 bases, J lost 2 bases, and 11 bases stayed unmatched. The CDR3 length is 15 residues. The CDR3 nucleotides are TGTGCCAGCTCTTCTCTGACAGGGCCACAAGAGACCCAGTACTTC. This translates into CASSSLTGPQETQYF.

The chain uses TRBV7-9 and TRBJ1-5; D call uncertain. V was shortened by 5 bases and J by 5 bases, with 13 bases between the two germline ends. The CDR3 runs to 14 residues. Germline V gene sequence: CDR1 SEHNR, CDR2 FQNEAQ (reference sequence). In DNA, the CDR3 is TGTGCCAGCAGCGACGGGAGGGCTGATCAGCCCCAGCATTTT. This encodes CASSDGRADQPQHF.

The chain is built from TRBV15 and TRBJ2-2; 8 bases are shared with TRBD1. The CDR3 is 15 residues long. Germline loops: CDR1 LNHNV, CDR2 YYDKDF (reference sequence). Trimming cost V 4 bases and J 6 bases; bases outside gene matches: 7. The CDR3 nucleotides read TGTGCCACCAGCATACAGGGGGTCGGGTCCGGGGAGCTGTTTTTT. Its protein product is CATSIQGVGSGELFF.

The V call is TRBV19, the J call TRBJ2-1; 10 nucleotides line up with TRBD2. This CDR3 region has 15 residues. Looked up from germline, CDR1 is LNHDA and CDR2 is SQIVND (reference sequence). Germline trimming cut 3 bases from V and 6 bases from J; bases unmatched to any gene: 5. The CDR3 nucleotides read TGTGCCAGTAGTATTAGGGCTAGCGGGAGCAATGAGCAGTTCTTC. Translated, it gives CASSIRASGSNEQFF. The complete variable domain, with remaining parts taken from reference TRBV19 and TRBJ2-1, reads DGGITQSPKYLFRKEGQNVTLSCEQNLNHDAMYWYRQDPGQGLRLIYYSQIVNDFQKGDIAEGYSVSREKKESFPLTVTSAQKNPTAFYLCASSIRASGSNEQFFGPGTRLTVL.

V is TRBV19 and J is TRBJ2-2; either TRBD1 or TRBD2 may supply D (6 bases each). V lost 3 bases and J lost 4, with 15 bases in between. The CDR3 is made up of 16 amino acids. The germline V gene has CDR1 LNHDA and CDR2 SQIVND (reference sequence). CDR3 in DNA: TGTGCCAGTAGTATGGGGTGGGGGGCCCTCACCGGGGAGCTGTTTTTT. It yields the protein CASSMGWGALTGELFF.

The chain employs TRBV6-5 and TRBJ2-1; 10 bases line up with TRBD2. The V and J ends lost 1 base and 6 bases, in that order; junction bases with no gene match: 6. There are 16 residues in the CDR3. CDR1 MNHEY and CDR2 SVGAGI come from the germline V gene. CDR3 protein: CASSYFASGGLNEQFF. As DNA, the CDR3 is TGTGCCAGCAGTTACTTTGCTAGCGGGGGACTCAATGAGCAGTTCTTC.

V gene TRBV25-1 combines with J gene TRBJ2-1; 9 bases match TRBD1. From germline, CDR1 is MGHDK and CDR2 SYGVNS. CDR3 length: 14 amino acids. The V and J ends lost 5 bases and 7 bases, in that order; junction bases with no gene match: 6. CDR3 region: CASSRGQGRNEQFF. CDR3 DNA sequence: TGTGCCAGCAGTAGGGGACAGGGTAGGAATGAGCAGTTCTTC. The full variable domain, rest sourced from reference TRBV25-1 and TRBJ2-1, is EADIYQTPRYLVIGTGKKITLECSQTMGHDKMYWYQQDPGMELHLIHYSYGVNSTEKGDLSSESTVSRIRTEHFPLTLESARPSHTSQYLCASSRGQGRNEQFFGPGTRLTVL.

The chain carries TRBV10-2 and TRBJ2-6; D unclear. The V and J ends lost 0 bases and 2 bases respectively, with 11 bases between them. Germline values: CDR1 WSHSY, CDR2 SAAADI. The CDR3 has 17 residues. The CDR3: CASSESGKTAGANVLTF. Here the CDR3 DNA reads TGCGCCAGCAGTGAGTCGGGGAAGACGGCTGGGGCCAACGTCCTGACTTTC.

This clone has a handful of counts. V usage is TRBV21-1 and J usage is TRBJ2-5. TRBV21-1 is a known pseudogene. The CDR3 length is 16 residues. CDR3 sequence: CASSSQSEGGSETQYF. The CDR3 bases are TGTGCCAGCAGCAGCCAGTCTGAAGGGGGGAGTGAGACCCAGTACTTC.

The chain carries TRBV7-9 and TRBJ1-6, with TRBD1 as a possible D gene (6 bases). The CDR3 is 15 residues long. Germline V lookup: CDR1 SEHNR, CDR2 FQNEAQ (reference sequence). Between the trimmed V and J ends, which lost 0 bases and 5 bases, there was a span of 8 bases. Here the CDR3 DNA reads TGTGCCAGCAGCTTAGCGACAGGAAATAATTCACCCCTCCACTTT. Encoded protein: CASSLATGNNSPLHF. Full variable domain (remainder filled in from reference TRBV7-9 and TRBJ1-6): DTGVSQNPRHKITKRGQNVTFRCDPISEHNRLYWYRQTLGQGPEFLTYFQNEAQLEKSRLLSDRFSAERPKGSFSTLEIQRTEQGDSAMYLCASSLATGNNSPLHFGNGTRLTVT.